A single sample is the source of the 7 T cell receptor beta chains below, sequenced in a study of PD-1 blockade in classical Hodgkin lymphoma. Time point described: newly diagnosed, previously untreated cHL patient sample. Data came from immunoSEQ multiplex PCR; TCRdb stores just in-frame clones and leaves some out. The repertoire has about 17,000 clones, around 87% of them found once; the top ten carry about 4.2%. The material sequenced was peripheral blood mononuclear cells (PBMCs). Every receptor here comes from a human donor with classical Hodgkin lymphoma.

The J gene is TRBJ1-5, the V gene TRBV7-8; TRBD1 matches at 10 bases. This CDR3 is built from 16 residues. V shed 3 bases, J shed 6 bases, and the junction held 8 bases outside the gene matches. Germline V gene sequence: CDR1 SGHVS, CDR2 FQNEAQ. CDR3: CASSLTGTGVGQPQHF. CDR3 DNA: TGTGCCAGCAGCTTGACCGGGACAGGGGTGGGTCAGCCCCAGCATTTT.

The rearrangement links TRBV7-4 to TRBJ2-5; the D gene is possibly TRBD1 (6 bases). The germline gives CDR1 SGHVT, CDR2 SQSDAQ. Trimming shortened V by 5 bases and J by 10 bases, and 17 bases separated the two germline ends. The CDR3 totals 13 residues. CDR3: CASSPSWDKGQYF. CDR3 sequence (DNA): TGTGCCAGCAGCCCCTCGTGGGACAAGGGCCAGTACTTC.

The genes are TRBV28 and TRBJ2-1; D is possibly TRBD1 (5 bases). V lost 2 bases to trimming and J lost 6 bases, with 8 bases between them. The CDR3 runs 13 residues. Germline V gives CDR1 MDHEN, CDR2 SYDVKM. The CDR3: CASSLVGANEQFF. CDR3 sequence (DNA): TGTGCCAGCAGTTTAGTTGGGGCCAATGAGCAGTTCTTC. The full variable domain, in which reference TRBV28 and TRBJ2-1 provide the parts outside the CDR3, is DVKVTQSSRYLVKRTGEKVFLECVQDMDHENMFWYRQDPGLGLRLIYFSYDVKMKEKGDIPEGYSVSREKKERFSLILESASTNQTSMYLCASSLVGANEQFFGPGTRLTVL.

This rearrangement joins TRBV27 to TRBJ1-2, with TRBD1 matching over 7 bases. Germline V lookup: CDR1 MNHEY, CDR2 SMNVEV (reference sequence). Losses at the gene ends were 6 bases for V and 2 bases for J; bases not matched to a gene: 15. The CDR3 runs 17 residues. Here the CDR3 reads CASRPRPGQTLNYGYTF. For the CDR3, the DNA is TGTGCCAGCAGACCCCGTCCGGGACAGACATTAAACTATGGCTACACCTTC.

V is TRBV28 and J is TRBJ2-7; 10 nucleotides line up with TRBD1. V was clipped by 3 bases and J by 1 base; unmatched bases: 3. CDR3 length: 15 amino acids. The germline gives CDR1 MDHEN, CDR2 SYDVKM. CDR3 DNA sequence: TGTGCCAGCAGTTTTCAGGGACAGGGGTCCTACGAGCAGTACTTC. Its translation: CASSFQGQGSYEQYF.

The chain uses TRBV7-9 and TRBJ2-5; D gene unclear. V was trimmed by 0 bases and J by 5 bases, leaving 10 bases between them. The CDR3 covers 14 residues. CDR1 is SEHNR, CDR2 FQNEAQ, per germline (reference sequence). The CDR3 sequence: CASSLAAGRETQYF. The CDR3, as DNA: TGTGCCAGCAGCTTAGCGGCAGGCCGGGAGACCCAGTACTTC.

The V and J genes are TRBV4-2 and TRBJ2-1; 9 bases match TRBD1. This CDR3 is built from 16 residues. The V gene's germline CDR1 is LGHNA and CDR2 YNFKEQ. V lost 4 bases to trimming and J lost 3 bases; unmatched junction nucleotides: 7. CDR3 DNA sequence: TGTGCCAGCAGCCTTGAACCGGGACAGGGCTACAATGAGCAGTTCTTC. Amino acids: CASSLEPGQGYNEQFF.